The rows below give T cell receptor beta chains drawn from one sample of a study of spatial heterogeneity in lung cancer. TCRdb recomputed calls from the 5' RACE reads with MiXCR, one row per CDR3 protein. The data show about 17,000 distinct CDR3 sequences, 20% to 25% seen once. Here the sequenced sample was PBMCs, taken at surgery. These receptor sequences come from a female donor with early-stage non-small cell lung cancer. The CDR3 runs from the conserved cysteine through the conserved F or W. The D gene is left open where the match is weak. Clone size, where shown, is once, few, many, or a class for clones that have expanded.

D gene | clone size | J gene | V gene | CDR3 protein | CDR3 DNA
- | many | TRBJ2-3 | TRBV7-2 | CASSPGGPDTQYF | TGTGCCAGCAGCCCCGGAGGTCCAGATACGCAGTATTTT
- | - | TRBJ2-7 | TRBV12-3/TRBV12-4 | CASSLGRGRDEQYF | TGTGCCAGCAGTTTGGGCAGGGGACGGGACGAGCAGTACTTC
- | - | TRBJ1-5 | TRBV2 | CASSEAQYNQPQHF | TGTGCCAGCAGTGAAGCACAGTACAATCAGCCCCAGCATTTT
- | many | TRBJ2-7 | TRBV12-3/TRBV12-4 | CASSLAGRPTYEQYF | TGTGCCAGCAGTTTAGCGGGGCGCCCTACCTACGAGCAGTACTTC
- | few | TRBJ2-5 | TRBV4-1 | CASSQRETQYF | TGCGCCAGCAGCCAAAGAGAGACCCAGTACTTC
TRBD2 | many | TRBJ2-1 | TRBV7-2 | CASSLLPAGVSEQFF | TGTGCCAGCAGCTTATTACCAGCGGGAGTATCTGAGCAGTTCTTC
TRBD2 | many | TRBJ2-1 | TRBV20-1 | CSAVGQGTTSGTYNEQFF | TGCAGTGCCGTGGGACAAGGAACGACTAGCGGGACCTACAATGAGCAGTTCTTC
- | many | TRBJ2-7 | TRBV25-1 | CASSEIEEQYF | TGTGCCAGCAGTGAAATCGAGGAGCAGTACTTC
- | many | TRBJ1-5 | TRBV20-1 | CSAPLRGGGNQPQHF | TGCAGTGCCCCCCTTAGAGGGGGTGGCAATCAGCCCCAGCATTTT
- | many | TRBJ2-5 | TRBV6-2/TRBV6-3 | CASSPGTTDQETQYF | TGTGCCAGCAGTCCCGGGACCACAGACCAAGAGACCCAGTACTTC
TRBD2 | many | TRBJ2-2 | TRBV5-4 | CASSGEAGAGELFF | TGTGCCAGCAGCGGGGAGGCGGGAGCCGGGGAGCTGTTTTTT
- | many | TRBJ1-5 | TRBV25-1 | CASSQGRGPQHF | TGTGCCAGCAGTCAGGGACGGGGGCCCCAGCATTTT
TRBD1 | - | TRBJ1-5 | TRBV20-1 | CSARDQTGAQFNQPQHF | TGCAGTGCTAGAGACCAGACAGGGGCCCAGTTCAATCAGCCCCAGCATTTT
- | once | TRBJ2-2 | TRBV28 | CASGELGELFF | TGTGCCAGCGGAGAGTTGGGGGAGCTGTTTTTT
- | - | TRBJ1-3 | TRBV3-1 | CASSQGRPGNTIYF | TGTGCCAGCAGCCAAGGTCGACCTGGAAACACCATATATTTT
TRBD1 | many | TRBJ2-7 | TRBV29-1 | CGVGHQGDEQYF | TGCGGCGTTGGGCACCAGGGGGACGAGCAGTACTTC
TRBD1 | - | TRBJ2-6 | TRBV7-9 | CASGGQGSFWANVLTF | TGTGCCAGCGGCGGACAGGGATCCTTCTGGGCCAACGTCCTGACTTTC
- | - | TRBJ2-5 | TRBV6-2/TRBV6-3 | CASAKLRDFSETQYF | TGTGCCAGCGCCAAGCTCAGGGATTTTTCAGAGACCCAGTACTTC
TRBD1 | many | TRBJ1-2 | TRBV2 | CASSRGTVLYGYTF | TGTGCCAGCAGCCGCGGGACAGTACTCTATGGCTACACCTTC
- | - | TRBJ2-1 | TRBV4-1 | CASSHGLGRGDEQFF | TGCGCCAGCAGCCACGGACTAGGCAGGGGGGATGAGCAGTTCTTC
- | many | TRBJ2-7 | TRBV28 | CASSLAGLTGSTF | TGTGCCAGCAGTTTAGCGGGTTTGACGGGCAGTACCTTC
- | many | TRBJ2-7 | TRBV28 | CASIDSLSVSEQYF | TGTGCCAGCATCGACAGTCTGTCGGTCTCCGAGCAGTACTTC
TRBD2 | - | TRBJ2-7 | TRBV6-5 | CASSPGTSGNTYEQYF | TGTGCCAGCAGTCCCGGGACTAGCGGAAATACCTACGAGCAGTACTTC
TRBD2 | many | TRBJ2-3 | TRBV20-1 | CSAPGRFIAGSQTDTQYF | TGCAGTGCTCCGGGACGATTCATAGCGGGGAGTCAGACAGATACGCAGTATTTT
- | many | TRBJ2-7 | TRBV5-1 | CASSLAQGAYEQYF | TGCGCCAGCAGCTTGGCACAGGGTGCGTACGAGCAGTACTTC
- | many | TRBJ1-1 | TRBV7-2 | CASSAMTGLNTEAFF | TGTGCCAGCAGCGCTATGACAGGATTGAACACTGAAGCTTTCTTT
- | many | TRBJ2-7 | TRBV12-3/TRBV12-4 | CASSLVRGGYEQYF | TGTGCCAGCAGTTTGGTTCGTGGGGGATACGAGCAGTACTTC
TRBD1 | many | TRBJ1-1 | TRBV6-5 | CASSLYRGNTEAFF | TGTGCCAGCAGTTTGTACAGGGGGAACACTGAAGCTTTCTTT
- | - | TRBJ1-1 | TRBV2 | CARSRGGRTEAFF | TGTGCCAGGTCACGGGGGGGTCGCACTGAAGCTTTCTTT
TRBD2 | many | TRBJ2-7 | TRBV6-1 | CASSDGLAATYEQYF | TGTGCCAGCAGTGATGGACTAGCGGCAACCTACGAGCAGTACTTC
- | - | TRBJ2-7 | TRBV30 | CAWSLFAEQYF | TGTGCCTGGAGCCTCTTCGCCGAGCAGTACTTC
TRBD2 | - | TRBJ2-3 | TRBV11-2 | CASSLQLAGRTDTQYF | TGTGCCAGCAGCTTGCAACTAGCGGGACGCACAGATACGCAGTATTTT
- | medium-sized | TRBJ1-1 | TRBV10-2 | CASSGSIPNTEAFF | TGCGCCAGCAGTGGGTCCATTCCGAACACTGAAGCTTTCTTT
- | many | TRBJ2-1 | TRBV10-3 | CAIRKLGNEQFF | TGTGCCATCAGGAAGCTTGGCAATGAGCAGTTCTTC
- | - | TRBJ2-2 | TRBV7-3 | CASSSGITGELFF | TGTGCCAGCAGCTCAGGGATTACCGGGGAGCTGTTTTTT
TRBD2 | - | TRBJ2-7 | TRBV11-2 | CASRSLGGDPYEQYF | TGTGCCAGCAGGTCACTGGGGGGGGACCCCTACGAGCAGTACTTC
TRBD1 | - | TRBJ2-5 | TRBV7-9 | CASSSRGPETQYF | TGTGCCAGCAGCTCGAGGGGGCCAGAGACCCAGTACTTC
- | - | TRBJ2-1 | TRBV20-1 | CSARDLSFGQFF | TGCAGTGCTAGAGATCTCTCGTTCGGGCAGTTCTTC
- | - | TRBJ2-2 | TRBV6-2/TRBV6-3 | CASSYRLAGPGELFF | TGTGCCAGCAGTTATCGCTTGGCCGGCCCGGGGGAGCTGTTTTTT
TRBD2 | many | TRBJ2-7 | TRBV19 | CASSNGLAVYEQYF | TGTGCCAGTAGTAACGGACTAGCGGTCTACGAGCAGTACTTC
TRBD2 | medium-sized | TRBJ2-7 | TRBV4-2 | CASSQVIAGAPYEQYF | TGTGCCAGCAGCCAAGTAATAGCGGGAGCCCCCTACGAGCAGTACTTC
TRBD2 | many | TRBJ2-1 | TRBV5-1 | CASSPREGLNEQFF | TGCGCCAGCAGTCCAAGGGAGGGCCTCAATGAGCAGTTCTTC
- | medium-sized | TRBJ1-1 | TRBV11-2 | CASSSIKGGGMNTEAFF | TGTGCCAGCAGCTCTATAAAGGGTGGGGGAATGAACACTGAAGCTTTCTTT
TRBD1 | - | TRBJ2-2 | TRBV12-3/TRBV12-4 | CASSFYRGDNTGELFF | TGTGCCAGCAGTTTCTACAGGGGGGACAACACCGGGGAGCTGTTTTTT
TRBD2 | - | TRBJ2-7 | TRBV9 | CASSVGDGSGSYEQYF | TGTGCCAGCAGCGTAGGCGATGGTAGCGGGAGCTACGAGCAGTACTTC
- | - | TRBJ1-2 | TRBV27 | CTSRDLNYGYTF | TGTACCAGCAGGGACCTTAACTATGGCTACACCTTC